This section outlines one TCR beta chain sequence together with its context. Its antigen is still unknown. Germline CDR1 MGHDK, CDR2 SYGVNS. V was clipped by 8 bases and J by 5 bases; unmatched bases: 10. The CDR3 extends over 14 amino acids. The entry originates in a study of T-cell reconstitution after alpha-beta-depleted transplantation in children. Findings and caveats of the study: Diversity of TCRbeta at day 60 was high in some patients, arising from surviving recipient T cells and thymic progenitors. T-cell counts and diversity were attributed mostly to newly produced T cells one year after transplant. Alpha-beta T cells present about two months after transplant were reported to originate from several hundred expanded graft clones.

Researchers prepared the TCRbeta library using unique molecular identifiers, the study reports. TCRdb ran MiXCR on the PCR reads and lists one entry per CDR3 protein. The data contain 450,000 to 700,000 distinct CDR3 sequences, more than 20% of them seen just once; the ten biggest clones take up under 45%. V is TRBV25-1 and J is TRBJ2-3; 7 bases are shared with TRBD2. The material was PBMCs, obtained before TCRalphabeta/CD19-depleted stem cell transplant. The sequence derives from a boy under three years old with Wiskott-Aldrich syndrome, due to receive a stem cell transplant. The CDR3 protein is CASSPNIAGDTQYF. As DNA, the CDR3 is TGTGCCAGCTCCCCGAATATAGCGGGAGATACGCAGTATTTT. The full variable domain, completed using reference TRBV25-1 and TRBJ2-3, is EADIYQTPRYLVIGTGKKITLECSQTMGHDKMYWYQQDPGMELHLIHYSYGVNSTEKGDLSSESTVSRIRTEHFPLTLESARPSHTSQYLCASSPNIAGDTQYFGPGTRLTVL.